A selection of T cell receptor beta chains follows, all from one sample in a study of vaccination and CD4 T cells after COVID-19. TCRdb ran MiXCR on the PCR reads and lists one entry per CDR3 protein. The sample has roughly 15,000 distinct CDR3 sequences, 35% to 50% seen once. Antigens for these TCRs are unknown. The source material was CD4+ T cells from blood, cultured in vitro. Every receptor here comes from a human donor who had recovered from COVID-19. Both conserved end residues are part of each CDR3. Each record gives: CDR3 DNA, CDR3 protein, D gene, clone size, J gene, V gene. The D gene is left open where the match is weak. Not all rows give a size; the values are once, few, many and, for expanded clones, a class.

DNA: TGTGCCGGTAGAGAGAAAGGCGATCAGCCCCAGCATTTT; CDR3: CAGREKGDQPQHF; D: NA; size: once; J: TRBJ1-5; V: TRBV19
DNA: TGTGCCAGCAGCTCGGGGGCTTTTTACGAGCAGTACTTC; CDR3: CASSSGAFYEQYF; D: NA; size: few; J: TRBJ2-7; V: TRBV11-2
DNA: TGTGCCAGCAGTCACGGGACAGGGCCGAACTATGGCTACACCTTC; CDR3: CASSHGTGPNYGYTF; D: TRBD1; size: NA; J: TRBJ1-2; V: TRBV2
DNA: TGCGCCAGCAGCTTGAATGGGGGCGAGCAGTACTTT; CDR3: CASSLNGGEQYF; D: NA; size: NA; J: TRBJ2-7; V: TRBV5-1
DNA: TGTGCCATCAGTGTCCAGGGCACAGATACGCAGTATTTT; CDR3: CAISVQGTDTQYF; D: NA; size: few; J: TRBJ2-3; V: TRBV10-3
DNA: TGTGCCAGCAGTTTGCCGGGGTCAGAGGCTTTCTTT; CDR3: CASSLPGSEAFF; D: NA; size: NA; J: TRBJ1-1; V: TRBV12-3/TRBV12-4
DNA: TGTGCCAGCAGTTGGATTGGAGCGGGGGGGACAGATACGCAGTATTTT; CDR3: CASSWIGAGGTDTQYF; D: TRBD2; size: NA; J: TRBJ2-3; V: TRBV6-2/TRBV6-3
DNA: TGTGCCAGCAGCGTGGGACTAGAGTTAATAGATGAGCAGTTCTTC; CDR3: CASSVGLELIDEQFF; D: TRBD2; size: once; J: TRBJ2-1; V: TRBV5-5
DNA: TGTGCCAGCAGTGGGGGGACACTGTCTAATTCACCCCTCCACTTT; CDR3: CASSGGTLSNSPLHF; D: NA; size: NA; J: TRBJ1-6; V: TRBV25-1
DNA: TGTGCCAGTAGCGAGACAGGTGATTTGAGACAGCCCCAGCATTTT; CDR3: CASSETGDLRQPQHF; D: NA; size: few; J: TRBJ1-5; V: TRBV19
DNA: TGTGCCAGTTTAGGACAGGGGGCAAGGGAGACCCAGTACTTC; CDR3: CASLGQGARETQYF; D: TRBD1; size: NA; J: TRBJ2-5; V: TRBV6-1
DNA: TGTGCCAGCAGCTTAGAAGCTAAGTTTGGAAACACCATATATTTT; CDR3: CASSLEAKFGNTIYF; D: NA; size: NA; J: TRBJ1-3; V: TRBV7-2
DNA: TGTGCCAGTAGTCACCCCGCGGGGCCACACACTGAAGCTTTCTTT; CDR3: CASSHPAGPHTEAFF; D: NA; size: NA; J: TRBJ1-1; V: TRBV19
DNA: TGTGCCAGCAGTCTACTCCCACCCAGCGGGAGGGCCGCCAAAAACATTCAGTACTTC; CDR3: CASSLLPPSGRAAKNIQYF; D: TRBD2; size: NA; J: TRBJ2-4; V: TRBV27
DNA: TGTGCCAGCAGGGCGGGAGGCTCTGGGGCCAACGTCCTGACTTTC; CDR3: CASRAGGSGANVLTF; D: TRBD2; size: NA; J: TRBJ2-6; V: TRBV6-1
DNA: TGTGCCAGCAGCCAGGAGGCCTATGGCTACACCTTC; CDR3: CASSQEAYGYTF; D: NA; size: NA; J: TRBJ1-2; V: TRBV5-4
DNA: TGTGCCAGCAGTTCGACAGGGGGGGTTTATAGCAATCAGCCCCAGCATTTT; CDR3: CASSSTGGVYSNQPQHF; D: TRBD1; size: NA; J: TRBJ1-5; V: TRBV6-5
DNA: TGTGCCAGCAGAACTTCAAGGGGGGTAGATGCTGAAGCTTTCTTT; CDR3: CASRTSRGVDAEAFF; D: NA; size: few; J: TRBJ1-1; V: TRBV27
DNA: TGTGCCAGCTCACCATGGGAGGGGGCAAGGACTGAAGCTTTCTTT; CDR3: CASSPWEGARTEAFF; D: TRBD1; size: once; J: TRBJ1-1; V: TRBV18
DNA: TGTGCCAGCAGTGAATTGAGGGGTCCAGATACGCAGTATTTT; CDR3: CASSELRGPDTQYF; D: NA; size: few; J: TRBJ2-3; V: TRBV6-1
DNA: TGCAGTGCTACCCGAACAGGGAGTCCCTACGAGCAGTACTTC; CDR3: CSATRTGSPYEQYF; D: NA; size: few; J: TRBJ2-7; V: TRBV20-1
DNA: TGTGCCAGCAGCTTTGTTAGGACACCAGGATCTGGTGGCTACACCTTC; CDR3: CASSFVRTPGSGGYTF; D: NA; size: NA; J: TRBJ1-2; V: TRBV7-2
DNA: TGTGCCAGCAAGCTGGGCAGCAACTATGGCTACACCTTC; CDR3: CASKLGSNYGYTF; D: NA; size: NA; J: TRBJ1-2; V: TRBV6-1
DNA: TGTGCCAGCAGCTACGTTACTCGGGCAGACCATAACTATGGCTACACCTTC; CDR3: CASSYVTRADHNYGYTF; D: NA; size: few; J: TRBJ1-2; V: TRBV7-8
DNA: TGTGCCAGCAGAGGACCAGGGGACAGGTCTGGAAACACCATATATTTT; CDR3: CASRGPGDRSGNTIYF; D: TRBD1; size: few; J: TRBJ1-3; V: TRBV6-2/TRBV6-3
DNA: TGCAGTGCTAGAGTAGAGGGGCCTCGAGCGGGAGTCGTGGGGAGCCCCTACAATGAGCAGTTCTTC; CDR3: CSARVEGPRAGVVGSPYNEQFF; D: TRBD2; size: NA; J: TRBJ2-1; V: TRBV20-1
DNA: TGTGCCAGCTCGCAACGGGAACCCCCCCTCCACTTT; CDR3: CASSQREPPLHF; D: NA; size: NA; J: TRBJ1-6; V: TRBV18
DNA: TGTGCCAGCAGCTACGGGACGGGCAATCAGCCCCAGCATTTT; CDR3: CASSYGTGNQPQHF; D: NA; size: few; J: TRBJ1-5; V: TRBV12-3/TRBV12-4
DNA: TGTGCCTGGAGTGGGGAGATTGGGACAGTCGGCAATCAGCCCCAGCATTTT; CDR3: CAWSGEIGTVGNQPQHF; D: TRBD1; size: NA; J: TRBJ1-5; V: TRBV30
DNA: TGCAGTGCTAGACTGACCGGGGCGAGAACCGGGGAGCTGTTTTTT; CDR3: CSARLTGARTGELFF; D: NA; size: NA; J: TRBJ2-2; V: TRBV20-1
DNA: TGTGCCAGCAGCAACCTGGGGCCACCCTACGAGCAGTACTTC; CDR3: CASSNLGPPYEQYF; D: NA; size: NA; J: TRBJ2-7; V: TRBV21-1